The 3 T cell receptor beta chains below come from one sample, sequenced in a study of T cell responses to AZD1222 COVID-19 vaccine. The table came from immunoSEQ multiplex PCR; TCRdb's copy has only in-frame clones and leaves some out. In the table there are about 180,000 clones, 91% of which are singletons. The material sequenced was peripheral blood, taken on day 0 of AZD1222 vaccination. These receptors originate from an adult in good health.

With regard to this clone: The junction departs from the called germline gene at one end, perhaps through a read error. Other DNA sequences in this specimen translate into the identical CDR3. The V gene is TRBV5-1, the J gene TRBJ1-3; maybe TRBD1 (6 bases). The CDR3 runs 15 residues. CDR1 is SGHRS, CDR2 YFSETQ, per germline. In DNA form, the CDR3 reads TGCGCCAGCAGCTTGGAGGCAGGGGATGGAGACACCATATATTTT. Translated, it gives CASSLEAGDGDTIYF.

The V and J genes are TRBV7-8 and TRBJ1-1; TRBD1 matches 7 bases. The V segment lost 4 bases and the J segment 7 bases; nucleotides outside the gene matches: 9. The germline CDR1 and CDR2 sequences are SGHVS and FQNEAQ. This CDR3 contains 14 residues. CDR3 residues: CASSSGGTPREAFF. The CDR3 DNA sequence: TGTGCCAGCAGCTCAGGGGGGACCCCCCGTGAAGCTTTCTTT.

This chain's CDR3 is CASGWGATNEKLFF. The CDR3 DNA is TGTGCCAGCGGGTGGGGTGCAACTAATGAAAAACTGTTTTTT. The rearrangement joins TRBV6-5 to TRBJ1-4; D remains ambiguous. The CDR3 runs 14 residues. The germline CDR1 and CDR2 sequences are MNHEY and SVGAGI. The V and J ends lost 8 bases and 0 bases respectively, with 10 bases between them.